Listed below are T cell receptor beta chains from one sample, sequenced in a study of T cells in Graves' hyperthyroidism and ophthalmopathy. TCRdb used MiXCR to reprocess the multiplex PCR reads, holding one entry per CDR3 protein. The sample carries hundreds of thousands of distinct CDR3 sequences, approximately 44% recorded once. The sequenced sample was peripheral blood or thyroid tissue (not recorded which). The source is a woman younger than 30 with Graves' hyperthyroidism. The CDR3 runs from the conserved cysteine through the conserved F or W. Fields, in order: D gene, J gene, clone size, V gene, CDR3 DNA, CDR3 protein. D genes are given only for firm matches. Some rows mark clone size as missing; the rest say once, few, many or name a class of expanded clone.

.	TRBJ1-2	.	TRBV7-9	TGTGCCAGCGGGCCAACAGAGATCTATGGCTACACCTTC	CASGPTEIYGYTF
TRBD1	TRBJ2-7	.	TRBV7-6	TGCGCCAGCAGCTTGGAGCACAGGGGGAACGAGCAGTACTTC	CASSLEHRGNEQYF
TRBD2	TRBJ2-7	.	TRBV2	TGTGCCAGCAGTTCGGTGGGACTAGACTCCTACGAGCAGTACTTC	CASSSVGLDSYEQYF
.	TRBJ1-6	.	TRBV10-3	TGTGCCATCAGCCCCATCCGGACAGTCAATAATTCACCCCTCCACTTT	CAISPIRTVNNSPLHF
.	TRBJ1-4	.	TRBV7-2	TGTGCCAGCAGCTTAAGCAGGGCGGGAGAAAAACTGTTTTTT	CASSLSRAGEKLFF
TRBD1	TRBJ1-1	.	TRBV19	TGTGCCAGTAGACGACAGGGCGGGACTGAAGCTTTCTTT	CASRRQGGTEAFF
TRBD1	TRBJ2-7	few	TRBV15	TGTGCCACCAGCCCCGGGACAGGGATCTCCTACGAGCAGTACTTC	CATSPGTGISYEQYF
TRBD1	TRBJ2-5	many	TRBV29-1	TGCAGCGTCTCGACAGGGTGGGAGACCCAGTACTTC	CSVSTGWETQYF
TRBD1	TRBJ1-1	.	TRBV7-2	TGTGCCAGCAGCTTAGTAGGGGGCAAAAACTCTGAAGCTTTCTTT	CASSLVGGKNSEAFF
TRBD1	TRBJ1-1	few	TRBV2	TGTGCCAGCAGAGACAGGGAGAACAGTGAAGCTTTCTTT	CASRDRENSEAFF
.	TRBJ2-6	few	TRBV7-8	TGTGCCAGCAGCTTAGCGGGTCCGGGGGTCCCCCTCTCTGGGGCCAACGTCCTGACTTTC	CASSLAGPGVPLSGANVLTF
.	TRBJ1-4	.	TRBV7-2	TGCGCCAGCAGCCAAGAATGGGTGGAGGAAAAACTGTTTTTT	CASSQEWVEEKLFF
TRBD2	TRBJ2-7	many	TRBV19	TGTGCCAGTGCCCCGAGAACGGGAGGGTCCTACGAGCAGTACTTC	CASAPRTGGSYEQYF
TRBD2	TRBJ2-5	many	TRBV7-9	TGTGCCAGCAGCCCGGGACTAGCGGGAGGGCCTAGGGAGACCCAGTACTTC	CASSPGLAGGPRETQYF
TRBD1	TRBJ1-1	.	TRBV12-3/TRBV12-4	TGTGCCAGCACCAGACAGGGTGACACTGAAGCTTTCTTT	CASTRQGDTEAFF
.	TRBJ2-5	.	TRBV7-8	TGTGCCAGCAGCTGGAGACTACAAGAGACCCAGTACTTC	CASSWRLQETQYF
TRBD1	TRBJ2-7	.	TRBV5-1	TGCGCCAGCAGCCGTTCTCGGGACAGGGGGGCCTACGAGCAGTACTTC	CASSRSRDRGAYEQYF
.	TRBJ2-5	few	TRBV13	TGTGCCAGCAGAGGCCAGGGAGTAGAGACCCAGTACTTC	CASRGQGVETQYF
.	TRBJ1-2	.	TRBV25-1	TGTGCCAGCTCACCACAGCCGGGTTTGGTTGGCTACACCTTC	CASSPQPGLVGYTF
TRBD1	TRBJ2-7	once	TRBV7-9	TGTGCCAGCAGTGACCGGACAGGGCTCTCCTACGAGCAGTACTTC	CASSDRTGLSYEQYF
.	TRBJ2-7	few	TRBV7-9	TGTGCCAGCACCCCATCCTCCTACGAGCAGTACTTC	CASTPSSYEQYF
.	TRBJ1-6	.	TRBV20-1	TGCAGTGCTAGAGAGTCTAGGTCGTTGATCCATTCACCCCTCCACTTT	CSARESRSLIHSPLHF
.	TRBJ1-5	many	TRBV2	TGTGCCAGCAGTTCTCGACGGAGCAATCAGCCCCAGCATTTT	CASSSRRSNQPQHF